These T cell receptor beta chains were read from a single sample in a study of blood T cell repertoires in COVID-19. Libraries were prepared by immunoSEQ multiplex PCR; TCRdb keeps only in-frame clonotypes and omits some of them. This table has under 300,000 clones, around 90% appearing once. The sequenced sample was peripheral blood. The source is a woman aged 40 to 49 who had recovered from COVID-19. Both conserved end residues are part of each CDR3. D genes are given only for firm matches. The size entry is marked missing in some rows and otherwise reads once, few, many or a size class.

.	.	TRBJ1-2	TRBV6-6	TGTGCCAGCAGTCGAACAGGGTGGGACAACTATGGCTACACCTTC	CASSRTGWDNYGYTF
TRBD1	.	TRBJ1-2	TRBV19	TGTGCCAGTTTGGAGACAGGGATGGACTATGGCTACACCTTC	CASLETGMDYGYTF
TRBD1	.	TRBJ1-1	TRBV7-3	TGTGCCAGCAGCCGGGACAGCATGAACACTGAAGCTTTCTTT	CASSRDSMNTEAFF
TRBD1	once	TRBJ1-2	TRBV6-4	TGTGCCAGCAGTGCCCTGACAGGGGGGGTGGAGACCTTC	CASSALTGGVETF
.	.	TRBJ1-1	TRBV5-6	TGTGCCAGCAGCCGGGGGACCGAGAACACTGAAGCTTTCTTT	CASSRGTENTEAFF
.	once	TRBJ2-7	TRBV7-9	TGTGCCAGCAGCTTATTGTTTGGGGGAGGAGGCTACGAGCAGTACTTC	CASSLLFGGGGYEQYF
.	once	TRBJ2-7	TRBV19	TGTGCCAGTACCAAGGTCGGGGGTTCCTACGAGCAGTACTTC	CASTKVGGSYEQYF
TRBD2	.	TRBJ2-1	TRBV7-3	TGTGCCAGCAGCCCCAGCGCGGGAGAGGTCTACAATGAGCAGTTCTTC	CASSPSAGEVYNEQFF
TRBD1	.	TRBJ2-1	TRBV4-3	TGCGCCAGCAGCCAGAGACAGGGGAATGAGCAGTTCTTC	CASSQRQGNEQFF
.	.	TRBJ1-1	TRBV11-3	TGTGCCAGCAGCTTAGCGCGGGGGAGAGGAACTGAAGCTTTCTTT	CASSLARGRGTEAFF
.	.	TRBJ1-2	TRBV30	TGTGCCTGGAGGCCAACAGGCACCGCTAACTATGGCTACACCTTC	CAWRPTGTANYGYTF
.	.	TRBJ1-2	TRBV30	TGTGCCTGGAGTGTCCCCAGGGTAAGGTATGGCTACACCTTC	CAWSVPRVRYGYTF
TRBD1	.	TRBJ1-6	TRBV2	TGTGCCAGCAGTGAGATTCAGACAGGGGTTTCACCCCTCCACTTT	CASSEIQTGVSPLHF
TRBD1	.	TRBJ1-5	TRBV6-4	TGTGCCAGCAAAGCAGGGGGCGGTCAGCCCCAGCATTTT	CASKAGGGQPQHF
TRBD1	.	TRBJ1-5	TRBV27	TGTGCCAGCAGTCCCAAGACAGGGGCGGCCCAGCATTTT	CASSPKTGAAQHF
.	few	TRBJ2-1	TRBV7-2	TGTGCCAGCAGCTTGTCCGGAGTTGTCTACAATGAGCAGTTCTTC	CASSLSGVVYNEQFF
.	.	TRBJ1-6	TRBV5-6	TGTGCCAGCAGCCCCGGACATTTCCCTCGGGATTCACCCCTCCACTTT	CASSPGHFPRDSPLHF
.	.	TRBJ1-1	TRBV6-6	TGTGCCAGCAGTGTGAGGACTGAAGCTTTCTTT	CASSVRTEAFF
.	.	TRBJ1-4	TRBV19	TGTGCCAGTAGCGCGGCGTTTGAAAAACTGTTTTTT	CASSAAFEKLFF
.	.	TRBJ1-6	TRBV7-2	TGTGCCAGCAGCTTAGCGCCCCGGCCCCTCCACTTT	CASSLAPRPLHF
TRBD2	.	TRBJ2-1	TRBV27	TGTGCCAGCAGTTTAGGGACTAGCGTTGAGCAGTTCTTC	CASSLGTSVEQFF
TRBD2	.	TRBJ2-1	TRBV18	TGTGCCAGCTCACCAGGGACTAGCCTGGTTGAGCAGTTCTTC	CASSPGTSLVEQFF
.	.	TRBJ1-1	TRBV5-5	TGTGCCAGCAGCTTGGGGGTCAGGAGGGATTTCTTT	CASSLGVRRDFF
TRBD2	.	TRBJ2-3	TRBV11-2	TGTGCCAGCAGCCCCGGGACTAGCGGGAAGGGGGGCACAGATACGCAGTATTTT	CASSPGTSGKGGTDTQYF
TRBD1	.	TRBJ1-5	TRBV19	TGTGCCAGTAGTATTCAGGGGGCAGGGACAAGCAATCAGCCCCAGCATTTT	CASSIQGAGTSNQPQHF
.	.	TRBJ1-1	TRBV7-9	TGTGCCAGCCGCAGGGACATGAACACTGAAGCTTTCTTT	CASRRDMNTEAFF
TRBD2	.	TRBJ2-1	TRBV27	TGTGCCAGCAGTGGGGGGACTAGCGGGGGCCTCCCGGTAGTCAGTGGAGACAATGAGCAGTTCTTC	CASSGGTSGGLPVVSGDNEQFF
.	.	TRBJ2-5	TRBV20-1	TGCAGTGCTAGGGGACTTACCCAGTACTTC	CSARGLTQYF
TRBD2	.	TRBJ2-1	TRBV2	TGTGCCAGCAGTGAGTGGGGCCTCACCGGGACTAGCCCCTACAATGAGCAGTTCTTC	CASSEWGLTGTSPYNEQFF
TRBD1	few	TRBJ1-6	TRBV18	TGTGCCAGCTCACCACAGGGGACAGGGGTTTCACCCCTCCACTTT	CASSPQGTGVSPLHF
.	.	TRBJ2-1	TRBV5-4	TGTGCCAGCAGCTTGGGGGCCTTGAGCTCCTACAATGAGCAGTTCTTC	CASSLGALSSYNEQFF
TRBD2	once	TRBJ2-2	TRBV3-1/TRBV3-2	TGTGCCAGCAGCCAGCGGGGGGGTGGCGGGGAGCTGTTTTTT	CASSQRGGGGELFF
.	once	TRBJ1-3	TRBV18	TGTGCCAGCTCTGTTCGGGAGGCGGACACCATATATTTT	CASSVREADTIYF
TRBD1	.	TRBJ1-5	TRBV27	TGTGCCAGCAGTTTAGGGGGAGGGACAGGGGCCAATCAGCCCCAGCATTTT	CASSLGGGTGANQPQHF
.	.	TRBJ1-4	TRBV14	TGTGCCAGCAGCCAGCAAACAGGTGCAACTAATGAAAAACTGTTTTTT	CASSQQTGATNEKLFF
.	.	TRBJ2-1	TRBV24-1	TGTGCCACCAGTGACCCCGGTGTCGGGTCCTACAATGGAGGTGAGCAGTTCTTC	CATSDPGVGSYNGGEQFF
TRBD1	.	TRBJ1-2	TRBV19	TGTGCCAGTAGTCACAGGGGGCCCTATGGCTACACCTTC	CASSHRGPYGYTF
.	.	TRBJ2-4	TRBV5-4	TGTGCCAGCAGCTTGGGGGCAGGGCCGGGCAAAAACATTCAGTACTTC	CASSLGAGPGKNIQYF
.	.	TRBJ2-7	TRBV18	TGTGCCAGCTCACCACCGGGGAGCACCTACGAGCAGTACTTC	CASSPPGSTYEQYF
TRBD1	once	TRBJ1-1	TRBV5-1	TGCGCCAGCAGCCCCCGGGGTGGGACAGGGGCACAGTCCTTT	CASSPRGGTGAQSF
.	.	TRBJ1-1	TRBV25-1	TGTGCCAGCGGGGGGACCATGAACACTGAAGCTTTCTTT	CASGGTMNTEAFF
.	.	TRBJ2-3	TRBV6-5	TGTGCCAGCAGTTACTCGGCGATTAGCGATACGCAGTATTTT	CASSYSAISDTQYF
.	once	TRBJ1-2	TRBV7-2	TGTGCCAGCAGCCCCCGGCGGGGTGCAACTAACTATGGCTACACCTTC	CASSPRRGATNYGYTF